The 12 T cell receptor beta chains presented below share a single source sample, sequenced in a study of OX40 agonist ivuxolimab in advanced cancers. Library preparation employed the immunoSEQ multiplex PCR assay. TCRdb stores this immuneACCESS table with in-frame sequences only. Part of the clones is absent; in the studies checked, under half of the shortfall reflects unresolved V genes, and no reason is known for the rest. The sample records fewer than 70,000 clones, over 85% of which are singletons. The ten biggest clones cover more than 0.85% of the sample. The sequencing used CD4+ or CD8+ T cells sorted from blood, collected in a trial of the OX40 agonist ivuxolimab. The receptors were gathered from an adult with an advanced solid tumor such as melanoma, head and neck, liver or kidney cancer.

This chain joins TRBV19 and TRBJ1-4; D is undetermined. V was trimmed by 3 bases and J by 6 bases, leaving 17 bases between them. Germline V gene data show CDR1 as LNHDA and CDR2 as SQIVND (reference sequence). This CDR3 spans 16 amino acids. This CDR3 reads CASSMDGPGPYEKLFF. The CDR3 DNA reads TGTGCCAGTAGTATGGACGGACCCGGGCCTTATGAAAAACTGTTTTTT.

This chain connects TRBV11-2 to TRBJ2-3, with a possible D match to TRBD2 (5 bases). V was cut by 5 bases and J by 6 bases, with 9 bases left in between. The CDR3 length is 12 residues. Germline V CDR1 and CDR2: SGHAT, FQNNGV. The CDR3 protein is CASSPRVDTQYF. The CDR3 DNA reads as TGTGCCAGCAGCCCGAGGGTTGATACGCAGTATTTT.

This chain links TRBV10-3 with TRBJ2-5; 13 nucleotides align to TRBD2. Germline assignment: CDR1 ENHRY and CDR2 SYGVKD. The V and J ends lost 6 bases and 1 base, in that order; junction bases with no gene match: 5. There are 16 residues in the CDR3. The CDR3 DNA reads TGTGCCATCAGCCCCGGGACTAGCGGGGTCCAAGAGACCCAGTACTTC. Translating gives CAISPGTSGVQETQYF.

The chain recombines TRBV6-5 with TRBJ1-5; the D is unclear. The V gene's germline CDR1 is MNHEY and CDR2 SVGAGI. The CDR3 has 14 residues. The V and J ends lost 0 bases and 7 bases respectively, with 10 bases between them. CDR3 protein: CASSYSRFGQPQHF. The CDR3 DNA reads TGTGCCAGCAGTTACTCGAGGTTCGGCCAGCCCCAGCATTTT.

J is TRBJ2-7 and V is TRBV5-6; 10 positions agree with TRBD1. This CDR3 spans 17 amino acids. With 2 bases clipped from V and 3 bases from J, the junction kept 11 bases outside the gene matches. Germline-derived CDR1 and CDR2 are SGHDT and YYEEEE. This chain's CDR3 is CASSFGQGVTSFYEQYF. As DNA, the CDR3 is TGTGCCAGCAGCTTCGGACAGGGGGTTACGTCCTTCTACGAGCAGTACTTC.

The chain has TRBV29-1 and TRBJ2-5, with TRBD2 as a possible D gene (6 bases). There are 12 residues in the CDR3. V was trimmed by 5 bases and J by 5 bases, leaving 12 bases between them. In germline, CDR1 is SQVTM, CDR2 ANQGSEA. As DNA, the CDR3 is TGCAGCGTTAGCGGGCTTAGGGAGACCCAGTACTTC. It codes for CSVSGLRETQYF.

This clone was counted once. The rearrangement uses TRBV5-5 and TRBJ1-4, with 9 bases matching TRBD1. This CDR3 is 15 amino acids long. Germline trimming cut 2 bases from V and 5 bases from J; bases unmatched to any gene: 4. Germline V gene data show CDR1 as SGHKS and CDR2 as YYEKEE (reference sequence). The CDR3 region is CASSFADRGNEKLFF. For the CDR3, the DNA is TGTGCCAGCAGCTTTGCCGACAGGGGGAATGAAAAACTGTTTTTT.

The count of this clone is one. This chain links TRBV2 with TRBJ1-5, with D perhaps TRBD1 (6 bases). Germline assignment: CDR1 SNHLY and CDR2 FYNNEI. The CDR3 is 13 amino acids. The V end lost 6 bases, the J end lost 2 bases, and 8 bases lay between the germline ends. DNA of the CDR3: TGTGCCAGCAGACAGGGTGGCAATCAGCCCCAGCATTTT. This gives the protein CASRQGGNQPQHF.

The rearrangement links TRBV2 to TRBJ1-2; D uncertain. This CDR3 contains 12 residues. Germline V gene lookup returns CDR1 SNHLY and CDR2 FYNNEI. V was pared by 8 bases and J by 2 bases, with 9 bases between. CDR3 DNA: TGTGCCAGCGTAGGGCAGAACTATGGCTACACCTTC. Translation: CASVGQNYGYTF.

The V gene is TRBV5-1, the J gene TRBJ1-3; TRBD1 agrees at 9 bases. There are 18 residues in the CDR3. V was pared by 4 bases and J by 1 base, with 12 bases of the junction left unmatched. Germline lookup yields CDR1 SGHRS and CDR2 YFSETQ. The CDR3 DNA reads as TGCGCCAGCAGCCTGAGAGTATCCGGGACAGGGTCTGGAAACACCATATATTTT. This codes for CASSLRVSGTGSGNTIYF.

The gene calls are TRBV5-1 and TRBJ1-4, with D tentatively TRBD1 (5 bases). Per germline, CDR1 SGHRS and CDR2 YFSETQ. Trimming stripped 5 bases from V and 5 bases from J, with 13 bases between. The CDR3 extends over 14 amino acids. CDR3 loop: CASSWGPPNEKLFF. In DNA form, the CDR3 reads TGCGCCAGCAGTTGGGGACCGCCCAATGAAAAACTGTTTTTT.

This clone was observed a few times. In nucleotides, the CDR3 is TGTGCCAGCAGCTCCAACGGGGTCGGCGCTTTCTTT. Its protein product is CASSSNGVGAFF. The chain recombines TRBV5-4 with TRBJ1-1; D is unclear. The CDR3 consists of 12 residues. Trimming shortened V by 3 bases and J by 11 bases, and 14 bases separated the two germline ends. Looked up from germline, CDR1 is SGHNT and CDR2 is YYREEE (reference sequence).